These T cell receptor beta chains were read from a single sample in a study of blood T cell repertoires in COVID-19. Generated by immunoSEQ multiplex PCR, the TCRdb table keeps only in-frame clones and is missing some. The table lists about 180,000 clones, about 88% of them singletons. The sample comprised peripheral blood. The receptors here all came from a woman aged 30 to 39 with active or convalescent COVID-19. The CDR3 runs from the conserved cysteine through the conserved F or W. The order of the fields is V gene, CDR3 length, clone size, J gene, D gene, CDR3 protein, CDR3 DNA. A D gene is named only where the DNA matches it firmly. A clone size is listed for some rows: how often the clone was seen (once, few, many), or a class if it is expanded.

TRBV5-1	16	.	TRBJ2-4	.	CASSLVSGAVKNIQYF	TGCGCCAGCAGCTTGGTGTCGGGTGCGGTCAAAAACATTCAGTACTTC
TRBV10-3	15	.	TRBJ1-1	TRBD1	CAIQGQGPMNTEAFF	TGTGCCATTCAGGGACAGGGACCTATGAACACTGAAGCTTTCTTT
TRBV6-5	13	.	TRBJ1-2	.	CASSYSIRARVNF	TGTGCCAGCAGTTACTCGATTAGGGCCAGGGTGAATTTC
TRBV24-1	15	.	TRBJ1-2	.	CATSDSVPGDVGYTF	TGTGCCACCAGTGATTCGGTTCCGGGAGACGTCGGCTACACCTTC
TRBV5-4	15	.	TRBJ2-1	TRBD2	CASSLGLAGTREQFF	TGTGCCAGCAGCTTAGGTCTAGCGGGGACCAGGGAGCAGTTCTTC
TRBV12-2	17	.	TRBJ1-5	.	CASRLFSWGRCNQPQHF	TGTGCAAGTCGCTTATTTAGTTGGGGGCGATGCAATCAGCCCCAGCATTTT
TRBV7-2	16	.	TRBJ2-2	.	CASSYRGGTGTGELFF	TGTGCCAGCAGCTATCGGGGCGGGACCGGCACCGGGGAGCTGTTTTTT
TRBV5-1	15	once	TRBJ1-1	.	CASSLAPTEFSEAFF	TGCGCCAGCAGCTTGGCCCCTACAGAATTTTCTGAAGCTTTCTTT
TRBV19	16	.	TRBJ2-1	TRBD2	CASSTYSGGTYNEQFF	TGTGCCAGTAGTACCTATAGCGGGGGGACATACAATGAGCAGTTCTTC
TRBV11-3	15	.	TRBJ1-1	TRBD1	CASSLGGQGATEAFF	TGTGCCAGCAGCTTAGGGGGACAGGGGGCCACTGAAGCTTTCTTT
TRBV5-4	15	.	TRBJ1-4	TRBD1	CASSFRGRSNEKLFF	TGTGCCAGCAGCTTCAGGGGGCGGTCTAATGAAAAACTGTTTTTT
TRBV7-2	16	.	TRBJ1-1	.	CASSLAAGQMNTEAFF	TGTGCCAGCAGCTTAGCGGCGGGGCAGATGAACACTGAAGCTTTCTTT
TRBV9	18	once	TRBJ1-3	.	CASSEGDGSLISGNTIYF	TGTGCCAGCAGCGAGGGGGACGGAAGCTTAATCTCTGGAAACACCATATATTTT
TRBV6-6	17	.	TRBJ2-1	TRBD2	CASSPRHSGGRANEQFF	TGTGCCAGCAGTCCCCGCCATAGCGGGGGGCGTGCCAATGAGCAGTTCTTC
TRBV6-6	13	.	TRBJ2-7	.	CASSRGQTYEQYF	TGTGCCAGCAGCCGCGGACAGACCTACGAGCAGTACTTC
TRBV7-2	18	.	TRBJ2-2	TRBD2	CASSPGPKGSGRSGELFF	TGTGCCAGCAGCCCTGGGCCGAAAGGTAGCGGGAGGTCCGGGGAGCTGTTTTTT
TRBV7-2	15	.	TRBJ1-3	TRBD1	CASSSQGASGNTIYF	TGTGCCAGCAGCTCTCAGGGGGCATCTGGAAACACCATATATTTT
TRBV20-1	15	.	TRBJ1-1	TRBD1	CSASSGQELNTEAFF	TGCAGTGCTAGTTCGGGACAGGAGTTGAACACTGAAGCTTTCTTT
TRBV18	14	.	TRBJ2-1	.	CASSPVGQGHEQFF	TGTGCCAGCTCACCGGTAGGGCAGGGCCATGAGCAGTTCTTC
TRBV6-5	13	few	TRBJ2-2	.	CASRPQGAGELFF	TGTGCCAGCAGACCACAGGGAGCCGGGGAGCTGTTTTTT
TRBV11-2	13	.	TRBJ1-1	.	CASSLGVGTEAFF	TGTGCCAGCAGCTTAGGGGTCGGGACTGAAGCTTTCTTT
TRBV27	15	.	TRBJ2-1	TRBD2	CASSLIAGGYNEQFF	TGTGCCAGCAGTTTGATAGCGGGAGGGTACAATGAGCAGTTCTTC
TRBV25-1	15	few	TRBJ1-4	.	CASSETGIYNEKLFF	TGTGCCAGCAGTGAGACCGGGATCTATAATGAAAAACTGTTTTTT
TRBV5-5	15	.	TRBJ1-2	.	CASSLEGGWPNGYTF	TGTGCCAGCAGCTTGGAGGGGGGGTGGCCAAATGGCTACACCTTC
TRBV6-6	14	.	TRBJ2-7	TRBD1	CASSHRDRDYEQYF	TGTGCCAGCAGTCACCGGGACAGGGACTACGAGCAGTACTTC
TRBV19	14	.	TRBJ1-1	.	CASSPDFYWTEAFF	TGTGCCAGTAGTCCCGACTTCTATTGGACTGAAGCTTTCTTT
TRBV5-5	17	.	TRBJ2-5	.	CASSLPTGVPGKETQYF	TGTGCCAGCAGCTTGCCGACGGGGGTTCCGGGGAAGGAGACCCAGTACTTC
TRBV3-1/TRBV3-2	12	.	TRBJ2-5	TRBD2	CASSPGGRTQYF	TGTGCCAGCAGCCCCGGCGGGAGGACCCAGTACTTC
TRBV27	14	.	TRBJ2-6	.	CASRSGGGANVLTF	TGTGCCAGCAGGAGCGGAGGGGGGGCCAACGTCCTGACTTTC
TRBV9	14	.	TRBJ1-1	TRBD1	CASSGRTGPTEAFF	TGTGCCAGCAGCGGGCGGACAGGCCCCACTGAAGCTTTCTTT
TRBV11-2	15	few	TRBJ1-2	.	CASSLGWWQGGGYTF	TGTGCCAGCAGCTTGGGTTGGTGGCAGGGAGGAGGCTACACCTTC
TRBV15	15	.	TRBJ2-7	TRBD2	CATSRGEGGSHEQYF	TGTGCCACCAGCAGAGGAGAAGGCGGGAGCCACGAGCAGTACTTC
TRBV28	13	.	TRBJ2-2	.	CASSFRNTGELFF	TGTGCCAGCAGTTTCCGGAACACCGGGGAGCTGTTTTTT
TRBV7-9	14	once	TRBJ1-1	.	CASSLTQENTEAFF	TGTGCCAGCAGCTTAACCCAGGAGAACACTGAAGCTTTCTTT
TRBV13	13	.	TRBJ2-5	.	CASSPRGQETQYF	TGTGCCAGCAGCCCCCGAGGCCAAGAGACCCAGTACTTC
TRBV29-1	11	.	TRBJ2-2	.	CSVDSGGELFF	TGCAGCGTTGATTCCGGCGGGGAGCTGTTTTTT
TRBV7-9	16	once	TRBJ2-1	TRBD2	CASSFAIAGPYNEQFF	TGTGCCAGCAGCTTCGCTATAGCGGGTCCATACAATGAGCAGTTCTTC
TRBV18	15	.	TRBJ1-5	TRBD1	CASSLDRGSNQPQHF	TGTGCCAGCTCACTGGACAGGGGAAGCAATCAGCCCCAGCATTTT
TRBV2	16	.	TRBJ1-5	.	CASSEFIRGVGQPQHF	TGTGCCAGCAGTGAATTTATACGGGGAGTGGGGCAGCCCCAGCATTTT
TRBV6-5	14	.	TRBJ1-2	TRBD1	CASSRDRALNGYTF	TGTGCCAGCAGCCGAGACAGGGCGCTAAATGGCTACACCTTC
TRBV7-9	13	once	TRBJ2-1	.	CASSLTSYNEQFF	TGTGCCAGCAGCTTGACTAGTTACAATGAGCAGTTCTTC
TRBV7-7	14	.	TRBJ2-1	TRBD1	CASSEGTGLNEQFF	TGTGCTAGCAGCGAAGGGACAGGCCTCAATGAGCAGTTCTTC
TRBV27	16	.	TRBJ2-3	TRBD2	CASRVGRGWNTDTQYF	TGTGCCAGCCGGGTGGGGCGGGGGTGGAACACAGATACGCAGTATTTT
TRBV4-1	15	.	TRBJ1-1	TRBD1	CASSQVGQGNTEAFF	TGCGCCAGCAGCCAAGTTGGACAGGGGAACACTGAAGCTTTCTTT
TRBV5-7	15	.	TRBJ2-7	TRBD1	CASSSFPGQGDEQYF	TGTGCCAGCAGCTCATTTCCGGGACAGGGAGACGAGCAGTACTTC
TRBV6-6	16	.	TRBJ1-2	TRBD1	CASSSRDRWANYGYTF	TGTGCCAGCAGTTCCCGGGACAGATGGGCTAACTATGGCTACACCTTC
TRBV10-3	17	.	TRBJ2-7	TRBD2	CAISELGGTSGAAWQYF	TGTGCCATCAGTGAGCTAGGGGGGACTAGCGGGGCCGCCTGGCAGTACTTC
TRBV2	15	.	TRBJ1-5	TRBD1	CASSQAGTGNQPQHF	TGTGCCAGCAGTCAAGCCGGGACAGGGAATCAGCCCCAGCATTTT
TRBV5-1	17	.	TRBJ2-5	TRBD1	CASSDGDRGSLRETQYF	TGCGCCAGCAGCGATGGGGACAGGGGGTCTTTACGAGAGACCCAGTACTTC
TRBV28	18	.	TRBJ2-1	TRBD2	CASRKLAGGFEGNNEQFF	TGTGCCAGCAGAAAACTAGCGGGAGGATTCGAAGGGAACAATGAGCAGTTCTTC
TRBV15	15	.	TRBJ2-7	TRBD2	CATAGGGAGVYEQYF	TGTGCCACGGCCGGGGGCGGAGCGGGAGTGTACGAGCAGTACTTC
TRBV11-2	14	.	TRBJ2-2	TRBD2	CASSSRTSGGELFF	TGTGCCAGCAGCTCAAGGACTAGCGGCGGGGAGCTGTTTTTT
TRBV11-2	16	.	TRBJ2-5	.	CASSDGQSPDLETQYF	TGTGCCAGCAGTGATGGACAGAGCCCCGATTTAGAGACCCAGTACTTC
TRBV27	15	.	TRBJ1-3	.	CASSSPRELGNTIYF	TGTGCCAGCAGTTCCCCTCGTGAGCTTGGAAACACCATATATTTT
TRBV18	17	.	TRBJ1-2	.	CASSPGAPITANYGYTF	TGTGCCAGCTCACCAGGGGCGCCCATCACAGCTAACTATGGCTACACCTTC
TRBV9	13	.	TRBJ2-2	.	CASSGGNTGELFF	TGTGCCAGCAGCGGCGGGAACACCGGGGAGCTGTTTTTT
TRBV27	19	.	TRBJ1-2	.	CASSERDPRTATIFYGYTF	TGTGCCAGCAGTGAGCGGGACCCAAGGACAGCTACTATTTTCTATGGCTACACCTTC
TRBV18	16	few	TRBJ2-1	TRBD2	CASSDSGGSSYNEQFF	TGTGCCAGCTCAGATAGCGGGGGTAGCTCCTACAATGAGCAGTTCTTC
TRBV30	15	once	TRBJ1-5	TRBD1	CAWSVQGTVRQPQHF	TGTGCCTGGAGTGTACAGGGGACAGTCCGACAGCCCCAGCATTTT
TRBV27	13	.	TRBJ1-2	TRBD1	CASRTGGNYGYTF	TGTGCCAGCAGGACAGGGGGCAACTATGGCTACACCTTC